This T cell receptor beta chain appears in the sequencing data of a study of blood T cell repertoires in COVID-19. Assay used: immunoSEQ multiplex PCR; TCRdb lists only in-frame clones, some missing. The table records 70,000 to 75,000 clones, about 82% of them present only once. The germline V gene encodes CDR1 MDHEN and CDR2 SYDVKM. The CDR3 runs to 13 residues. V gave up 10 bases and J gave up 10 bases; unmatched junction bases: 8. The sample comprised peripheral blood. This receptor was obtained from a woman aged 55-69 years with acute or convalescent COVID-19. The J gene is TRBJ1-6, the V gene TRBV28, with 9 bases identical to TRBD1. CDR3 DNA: TGTGCCACCTTTCGGGACAGGGCCTCACCCCTCCACTTT. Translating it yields CATFRDRASPLHF.